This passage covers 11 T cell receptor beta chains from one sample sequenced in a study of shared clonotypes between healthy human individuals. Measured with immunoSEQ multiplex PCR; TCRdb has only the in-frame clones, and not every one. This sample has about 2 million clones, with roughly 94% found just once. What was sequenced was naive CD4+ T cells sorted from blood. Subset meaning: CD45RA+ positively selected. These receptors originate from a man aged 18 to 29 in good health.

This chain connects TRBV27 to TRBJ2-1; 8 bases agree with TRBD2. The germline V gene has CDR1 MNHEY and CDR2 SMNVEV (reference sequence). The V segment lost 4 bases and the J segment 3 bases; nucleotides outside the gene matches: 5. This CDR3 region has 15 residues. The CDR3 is CASSSPGTSYNEQFF. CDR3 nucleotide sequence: TGTGCCAGCAGTTCTCCCGGGACTAGCTACAATGAGCAGTTCTTC.

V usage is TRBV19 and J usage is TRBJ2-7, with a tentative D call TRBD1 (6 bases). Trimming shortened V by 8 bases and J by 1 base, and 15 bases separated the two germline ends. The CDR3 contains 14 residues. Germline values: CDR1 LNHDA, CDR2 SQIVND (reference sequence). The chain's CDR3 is CASSYREGSYEQYF. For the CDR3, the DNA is TGTGCCAGTTCTTACAGGGAAGGATCCTACGAGCAGTACTTC.

CDR3 protein: CASSFAGPRQETQYF. DNA for the CDR3: TGTGCCAGCAGCTTCGCAGGTCCACGCCAAGAGACCCAGTACTTC. The gene calls are TRBV7-9 and TRBJ2-5; D unresolved. Trimming stripped 3 bases from V and 1 base from J, with 12 bases between. The V gene's germline CDR1 is SEHNR and CDR2 FQNEAQ (reference sequence). The CDR3 contains 15 residues.

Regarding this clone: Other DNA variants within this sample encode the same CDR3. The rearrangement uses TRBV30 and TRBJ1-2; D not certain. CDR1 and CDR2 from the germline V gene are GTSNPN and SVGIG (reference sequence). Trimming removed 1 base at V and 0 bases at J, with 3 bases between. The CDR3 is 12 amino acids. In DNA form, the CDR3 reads TGTGCCTGGAGTGCAGCTAACTATGGCTACACCTTC. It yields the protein CAWSAANYGYTF.

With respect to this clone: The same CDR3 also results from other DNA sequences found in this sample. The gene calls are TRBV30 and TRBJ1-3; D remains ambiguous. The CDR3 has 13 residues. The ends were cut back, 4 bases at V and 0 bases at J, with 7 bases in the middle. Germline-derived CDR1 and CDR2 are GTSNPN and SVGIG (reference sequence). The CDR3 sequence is CAWNGVSGNTIYF. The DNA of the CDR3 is TGTGCCTGGAACGGGGTCTCTGGAAACACCATATATTTT.

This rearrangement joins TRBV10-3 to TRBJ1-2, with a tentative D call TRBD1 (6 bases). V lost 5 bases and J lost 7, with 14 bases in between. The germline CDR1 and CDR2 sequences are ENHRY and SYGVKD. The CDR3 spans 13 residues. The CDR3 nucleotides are TGTGCCATCAGTATGGGGACACCTCCTGGCTACACCTTC. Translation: CAISMGTPPGYTF.

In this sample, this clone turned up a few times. The CDR3 sequence: CASSNSDRRPLYTF. CDR3 in DNA: TGTGCCAGTAGTAATTCGGACAGGCGGCCCCTTTACACCTTC. The genes are TRBV19 and TRBJ1-2, with TRBD1 matching 7 bases. This CDR3 is 14 amino acids long. The junction had 13 bases not matched to a gene; V was cut back by 4 bases and J by 11 bases. The germline V gene has CDR1 LNHDA and CDR2 SQIVND (reference sequence).

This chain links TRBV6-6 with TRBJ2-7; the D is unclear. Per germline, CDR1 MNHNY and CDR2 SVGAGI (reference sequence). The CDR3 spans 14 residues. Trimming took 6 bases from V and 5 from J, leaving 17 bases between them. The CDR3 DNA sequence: TGTGCCAGCAGACATCGGAACAGCGTCCACGAGCAGTACTTC. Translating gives CASRHRNSVHEQYF.

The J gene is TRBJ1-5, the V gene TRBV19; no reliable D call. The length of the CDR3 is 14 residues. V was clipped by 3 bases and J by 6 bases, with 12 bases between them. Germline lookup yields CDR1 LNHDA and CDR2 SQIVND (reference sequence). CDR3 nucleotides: TGTGCCAGTAGTATCTCAGGATCGGGTCAGCCCCAGCATTTT. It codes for CASSISGSGQPQHF.

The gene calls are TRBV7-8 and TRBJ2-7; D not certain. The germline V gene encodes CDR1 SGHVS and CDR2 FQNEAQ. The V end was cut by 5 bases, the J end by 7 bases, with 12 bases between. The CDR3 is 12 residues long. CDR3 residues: CASSPTAWEQYF. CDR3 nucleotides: TGTGCCAGCAGCCCAACCGCCTGGGAGCAGTACTTC.

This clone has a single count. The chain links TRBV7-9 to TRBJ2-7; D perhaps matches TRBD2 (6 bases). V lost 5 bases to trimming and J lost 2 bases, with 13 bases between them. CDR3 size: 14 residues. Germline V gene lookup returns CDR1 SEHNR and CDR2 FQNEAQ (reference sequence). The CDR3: CASSPGTVTYEQYF. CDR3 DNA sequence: TGTGCCAGCAGCCCTGGGACTGTAACCTACGAGCAGTACTTC.